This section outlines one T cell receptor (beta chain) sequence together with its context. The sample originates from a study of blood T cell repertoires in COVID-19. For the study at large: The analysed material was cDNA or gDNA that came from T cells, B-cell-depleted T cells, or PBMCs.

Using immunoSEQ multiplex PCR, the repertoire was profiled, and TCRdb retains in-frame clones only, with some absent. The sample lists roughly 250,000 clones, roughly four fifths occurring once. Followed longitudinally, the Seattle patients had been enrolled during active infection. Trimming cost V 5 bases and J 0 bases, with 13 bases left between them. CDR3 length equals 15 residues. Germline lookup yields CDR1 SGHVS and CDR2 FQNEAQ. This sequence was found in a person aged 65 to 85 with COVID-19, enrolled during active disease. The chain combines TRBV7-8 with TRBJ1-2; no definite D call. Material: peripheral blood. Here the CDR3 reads CASSRASGSNYGYTF. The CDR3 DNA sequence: TGTGCCAGCAGCCGCGCCAGCGGATCTAACTATGGCTACACCTTC.